This TCR beta chain was sequenced for a study of blood T cell repertoires in COVID-19. Original handling: The assay estimated nucleated cells by amplifying reference gene primers. The protocol was immunoSEQ multiplex PCR, while the TCRdb copy is restricted to in-frame clones and leaves out a portion. Clone size and the V and J calls come from that table; the DNA yielded D and trimming. The table has approximately 380,000 clones, around 85% seen once; the top ten hold more than 3%. The CDR3 contains 16 residues. Trimming cost V 5 bases and J 3 bases, with 17 bases left between them. The germline gives CDR1 KGHSH, CDR2 LQKENI.

The clonotype originates from a woman aged 18-30 years with acute or convalescent COVID-19. The source material was peripheral blood. The chain links TRBV18 to TRBJ2-1, with D possibly TRBD1 on 6 matching bases. The CDR3 sequence: CASSSKRDNLYNEQFF. The CDR3 bases are TGTGCCAGCTCATCAAAACGGGACAACCTCTACAATGAGCAGTTCTTC.